These 30 T cell receptor beta chains originate from one sample sequenced in a study of cytomegalovirus exposure and HLA in healthy donors. PCR involved 60 Vbeta and 13 Jbeta primers. Sequencing used immunoSEQ multiplex PCR; TCRdb keeps in-frame clones, though not all of them. The sample carries some 70,000 clones, around 64% recorded once. The material sequenced was PBMCs. These receptor sequences come from a woman between 45 and 65 years old in good health and CMV-seronegative.

This clone was detected a few times. The chain is built from TRBV27 and TRBJ1-4; the D gene is possibly TRBD1 (5 bases). CDR1 and CDR2 from the germline V gene are MNHEY and SMNVEV (reference sequence). Trimming pared 8 bases from V and 0 bases from J, leaving 10 bases between. This CDR3 region has 14 residues. The CDR3 spells CASGGVTTNEKLFF. The DNA of the CDR3 is TGTGCCAGCGGGGGGGTGACAACTAATGAAAAACTGTTTTTT.

The chain recombines TRBV4-1 with TRBJ2-3, with no clear D. Germline assignment: CDR1 MGHRA and CDR2 YSYEKL. V was trimmed by 0 bases and J by 0 bases, leaving 13 bases between them. The CDR3 runs to 17 residues. The CDR3 DNA sequence: TGCGCCAGCAGCCAAGAAGGTACAGTGTCTAGCACAGATACGCAGTATTTT. It specifies CASSQEGTVSSTDTQYF.

The rearrangement joins TRBV12-5 to TRBJ2-2; maybe TRBD1 (6 bases). V lost 5 bases and J 2 bases, leaving 18 bases between the germline ends. CDR1 is LGHNT and CDR2 is FRNRAP in the germline V gene. The CDR3 consists of 17 residues. CDR3 sequence reads: CASGPQGVRVNTGELFF. The DNA for the CDR3 is TGTGCTAGTGGTCCACAGGGAGTAAGGGTCAACACCGGGGAGCTGTTTTTT. Full variable domain (outside the CDR3, taken from reference TRBV12-5 and TRBJ2-2): DARVTQTPRHKVTEMGQEVTMRCQPILGHNTVFWYRQTMMQGLELLAYFRNRAPLDDSGMPKDRFSAEMPDATLATLKIQPSEPRDSAVYFCASGPQGVRVNTGELFFGEGSRLTVL.

The rearrangement uses TRBV4-3 and TRBJ1-2; possibly TRBD1 for D (6 bases). The CDR3 covers 15 residues. The V and J ends lost 1 base and 7 bases respectively, with 16 bases between them. Per the germline V gene, CDR1 is LGHNA and CDR2 is YSLEER. DNA for the CDR3: TGCGCCAGCAGCCAAGCCCTCGGGGGGGCGACTGGCTACACCTTC. This sequence encodes CASSQALGGATGYTF.

The chain employs TRBV7-9 and TRBJ2-5; 8 bases fit TRBD2. The J call may be mistaken, given a closer DNA end match to TRBJ2-7. This CDR3 is 17 amino acids long. The germline V gene encodes CDR1 SEHNR and CDR2 FQNEAQ (reference sequence). CDR3 region: CASSPPLTSAITYEQYF. The CDR3 nucleotides read TGTGCCAGCAGTCCCCCCTTGACTAGCGCGATAACCTACGAGCAGTACTTC.

V gene TRBV7-2 combines with J gene TRBJ2-5, with 10 nucleotides matching TRBD2. Per the germline V gene, CDR1 is SGHTA and CDR2 is FQGNSA. The J segment lost 5 bases and the V segment lost 5 bases, leaving 8 bases of the junction unmatched. This CDR3 has 15 amino acids. CDR3 region: CASSRRLAGDETQYF. CDR3 coding DNA: TGTGCCAGCAGCCGCCGGCTAGCGGGAGATGAGACCCAGTACTTC. Full variable domain (rest looked up from reference TRBV7-2 and TRBJ2-5): GAGVSQSPSNKVTEKGKDVELRCDPISGHTALYWYRQSLGQGLEFLIYFQGNSAPDKSGLPSDRFSAERTGGSVSTLTIQRTQQEDSAVYLCASSRRLAGDETQYFGPGTRLLVL.

The chain couples TRBV19 to TRBJ2-7; 10 bases agree with TRBD2. CDR3 length: 15 amino acids. J was trimmed by 3 bases and V by 5 bases; bases with no gene match: 7. Germline V gene data show CDR1 as LNHDA and CDR2 as SQIVND (reference sequence). CDR3 loop: CASSSLSGRDYEQYF. CDR3 DNA sequence: TGTGCCAGTAGTTCCTTGAGCGGGAGGGACTACGAGCAGTACTTC.

The chain combines TRBV28 with TRBJ2-7; weak D call: TRBD2 (5 bases). The CDR3 runs to 12 residues. The germline V gene encodes CDR1 MDHEN and CDR2 SYDVKM. The ends were cut back, 4 bases at V and 4 bases at J, with 8 bases in the middle. The CDR3 region is CASSSGLYEQYF. CDR3 coding DNA: TGTGCCAGCAGTTCGGGATTATACGAGCAGTACTTC.

This clone was observed a few times. This chain uses TRBV4-1 with TRBJ2-3; D call uncertain. CDR1 MGHRA and CDR2 YSYEKL come from the germline V gene. The CDR3 loop spans 13 amino acids. Trimming took 0 bases from V and 9 from J, leaving 10 bases between them. CDR3 amino acids: CASSQDRELTQYF. The CDR3 DNA sequence: TGCGCCAGCAGCCAAGATCGAGAGTTAACGCAGTATTTT.

V usage is TRBV7-2 and J usage is TRBJ2-2, with D unclear. V was pared by 2 bases and J by 0 bases, with 10 bases between. Germline loops: CDR1 SGHTA, CDR2 FQGNSA. The CDR3 has 16 amino acids. The CDR3 protein is CASSLHGPPNTGELFF. The CDR3 bases are TGTGCCAGCAGCTTACATGGGCCCCCGAACACCGGGGAGCTGTTTTTT.

The rearrangement joins TRBV29-1 to TRBJ2-1, with 7 bases fitting TRBD2. Germline V gene sequence: CDR1 SQVTM, CDR2 ANQGSEA. There are 12 residues in the CDR3. V lost 7 bases to trimming and J lost 12 bases; unmatched junction nucleotides: 12. CDR3 sequence (DNA): TGCAGCGCCACCGGGGGAGGGCCCCGGCAGTTCTTC. Its translation: CSATGGGPRQFF.

This clone was recorded a few times. The chain joins TRBV7-9 to TRBJ2-1; 9 bases fit TRBD1. V shed 4 bases, J shed 7 bases, and the junction held 5 bases outside the gene matches. Germline CDR1 is SEHNR and CDR2 is FQNEAQ (reference sequence). The CDR3 runs to 14 residues. This chain's CDR3 is CASSSGTGWNEQFF. CDR3 nucleotide sequence: TGTGCCAGCAGCTCGGGGACAGGGTGGAATGAGCAGTTCTTC.

This rearrangement joins TRBV9 to TRBJ2-7; D possibly corresponds to TRBD1 (6 bases). V was pared by 3 bases and J by 0 bases, with 10 bases between. The CDR3 sequence is 14 residues long. Per the germline V gene, CDR1 is SGDLS and CDR2 is YYNGEE. The CDR3 spells CASSATGNSYEQYF. The CDR3, as DNA: TGTGCCAGCAGCGCGACAGGAAACTCCTACGAGCAGTACTTC.

The V call is TRBV28, the J call TRBJ1-2, with a possible D match to TRBD1 (6 bases). Germline V gives CDR1 MDHEN, CDR2 SYDVKM. The V end lost 5 bases, the J end lost 2 bases, and 18 bases lay between the germline ends. This CDR3 comprises 16 residues. CDR3 protein: CASSPISGALNYGYTF. The CDR3 DNA reads TGTGCCAGCAGTCCTATCTCAGGGGCTCTAAACTATGGCTACACCTTC.

The table lists this clone with a count of one. V is TRBV5-1 and J is TRBJ2-7; 7 bases are shared with TRBD2. The germline V gene encodes CDR1 SGHRS and CDR2 YFSETQ. Trimming at V came to 2 bases and at J to 9 bases, leaving 14 bases not matched to a gene. This CDR3 is 15 amino acids long. The CDR3 reads CASSLLGGGSTGQYF. CDR3 DNA sequence: TGCGCCAGCAGCTTACTTGGGGGGGGGTCCACGGGGCAGTACTTC.

The V call is TRBV4-3, the J call TRBJ1-2, with unresolved D. This CDR3 comprises 19 residues. The V and J ends lost 0 bases and 0 bases respectively, with 20 bases between them. Germline CDR1 is LGHNA and CDR2 is YSLEER. CDR3 region: CASSQDIPLRPTSNYGYTF. The CDR3 coding sequence is TGCGCCAGCAGCCAAGATATCCCCCTTCGCCCTACGTCTAACTATGGCTACACCTTC.

The rearrangement joins TRBV29-1 to TRBJ2-1, with 12 bases that match TRBD2. The length of the CDR3 is 14 residues. J was trimmed by 2 bases and V by 6 bases; bases with no gene match: 2. The germline V gene encodes CDR1 SQVTM and CDR2 ANQGSEA. CDR3 amino acids: CSVRTSGAYNEQFF. CDR3 bases: TGCAGCGTGAGGACTAGCGGGGCCTACAATGAGCAGTTCTTC.

CDR3 loop: CASSHGSQGSYEQYF. Here the CDR3 DNA reads TGTGCCAGCAGTCACGGGTCACAGGGGTCCTACGAGCAGTACTTC. The V and J genes are TRBV6-5 and TRBJ2-7; 7 bases agree with TRBD1. Germline CDR1 MNHEY, CDR2 SVGAGI. The CDR3 runs to 15 residues. V was pared by 5 bases and J by 1 base, with 8 bases of the junction left unmatched.

CDR3 loop: CASTRDPNTGELFF. As DNA, the CDR3 is TGTGCCAGCACGCGGGACCCGAACACCGGGGAGCTGTTTTTT. The rearrangement uses TRBV5-6 and TRBJ2-2, with D possibly matching TRBD2 (6 bases). V dropped 6 bases and J dropped 0 bases, with 9 bases sitting between them. CDR1 and CDR2 (germline): SGHDT, YYEEEE. The CDR3 covers 14 residues.

The chain recombines TRBV28 with TRBJ2-5, with 7 positions matching TRBD2. The CDR3 runs to 20 residues. Germline lookup yields CDR1 MDHEN and CDR2 SYDVKM. V lost 3 bases and J lost 4; bases outside the gene matches: 23. CDR3 protein: CASSFPPTRLQREDVETQYF. CDR3 DNA: TGTGCCAGCAGTTTCCCCCCCACTAGGTTACAGCGGGAAGACGTAGAGACCCAGTACTTC. Based on the CDR3 plus reference TRBV28 and TRBJ2-5, the full variable domain is DVKVTQSSRYLVKRTGEKVFLECVQDMDHENMFWYRQDPGLGLRLIYFSYDVKMKEKGDIPEGYSVSREKKERFSLILESASTNQTSMYLCASSFPPTRLQREDVETQYFGPGTRLLVL.

This clone was seen a handful of times. The chain combines TRBV2 with TRBJ2-7; maybe TRBD1 (6 bases). Germline V gene lookup returns CDR1 SNHLY and CDR2 FYNNEI. Trimming stripped 9 bases from V and 2 bases from J, with 11 bases between. The CDR3 spans 12 residues. In DNA, the CDR3 is TGTGCCAGTGGGGGCAGCGCCTACGAGCAGTACTTC. This sequence encodes CASGGSAYEQYF. Based on the CDR3 plus reference TRBV2 and TRBJ2-7, the full variable domain is EPEVTQTPSHQVTQMGQEVILRCVPISNHLYFYWYRQILGQKVEFLVSFYNNEISEKSEIFDDQFSVERPDGSNFTLKIRSTKLEDSAMYFCASGGSAYEQYFGPGTRLTVT.

Only a few counts were recorded for this clone. The V and J genes are TRBV29-1 and TRBJ2-5; D gene ambiguous. Between the trimmed V and J ends, which lost 3 bases and 4 bases, there was a span of 9 bases. CDR1 and CDR2 from the germline V gene are SQVTM and ANQGSEA. There are 12 residues in the CDR3. The CDR3 sequence is CSVETGVETQYF. For the CDR3, the DNA is TGCAGCGTTGAGACGGGTGTAGAGACCCAGTACTTC.

The chain uses TRBV7-8 and TRBJ1-2; 9 bases are shared with TRBD1. After removal of 2 bases from V and 5 bases from J, the junction contained 15 bases not matched to a gene. Germline V gives CDR1 SGHVS, CDR2 FQNEAQ. There are 18 residues in the CDR3. As DNA, the CDR3 is TGTGCCAGCAGCTTATCATGGGTGTTTCTACAGGGGGCTTATGGCTACACCTTC. It yields the protein CASSLSWVFLQGAYGYTF. Full variable domain (outside the CDR3, taken from reference TRBV7-8 and TRBJ1-2): GAGVSQSPRYKVAKRGQDVALRCDPISGHVSLFWYQQALGQGPEFLTYFQNEAQLDKSGLPSDRFFAERPEGSVSTLKIQRTQQEDSAVYLCASSLSWVFLQGAYGYTFGSGTRLTVV.

The J gene is TRBJ1-1, the V gene TRBV27; no reliable D call. V lost 8 bases to trimming and J lost 2 bases, with 6 bases between them. The CDR3 is made up of 11 amino acids. CDR1 is MNHEY and CDR2 is SMNVEV in the germline V gene (reference sequence). This chain's CDR3 is CASWTNTEAFF. The CDR3 DNA sequence: TGTGCCAGCTGGACTAACACTGAAGCTTTCTTT.

The CDR3 DNA reads as TGCGCCAGCAGCCAAGCGCAGTTAACCACCGGGGAGCTGTTTTTT. Protein: CASSQAQLTTGELFF. V is TRBV4-3 and J is TRBJ2-2; D remains ambiguous. V lost 1 base to trimming and J lost 4 bases, with 10 bases between them. The CDR3 consists of 15 residues. Germline CDR1 is LGHNA and CDR2 is YSLEER.

This chain links TRBV4-3 with TRBJ2-7, with 10 nucleotides matching TRBD1. Trimming at V came to 2 bases and at J to 7 bases, leaving 5 bases not matched to a gene. The germline gives CDR1 LGHNA, CDR2 YSLEER. This CDR3 contains 14 residues. CDR3 residues: CASSQRQGADEQYF. The CDR3 region has the DNA TGCGCCAGCAGCCAACGACAGGGGGCGGATGAGCAGTACTTC.

For the CDR3, the DNA is TGTGCCAGCAGGCCCCCGGGGACTAGCGACTACGAGCAGTACTTC. Translating gives CASRPPGTSDYEQYF. This chain connects TRBV6-5 to TRBJ2-7, with 10 bases fitting TRBD2. Germline V gives CDR1 MNHEY, CDR2 SVGAGI. After removal of 6 bases from V and 3 bases from J, the junction contained 8 bases not matched to a gene. This CDR3 comprises 15 residues.

About this clone itself: Other DNA sequences in this sample translate to the same CDR3. The chain joins TRBV10-3 to TRBJ1-5; tentatively, D is TRBD1 (5 bases). Trimming shortened V by 8 bases and J by 0 bases, and 8 bases separated the two germline ends. The germline V gene encodes CDR1 ENHRY and CDR2 SYGVKD. The CDR3 spans 13 residues. The CDR3 protein is CAIRGDSNQPQHF. The CDR3 nucleotides are TGTGCCATCCGGGGGGATAGCAATCAGCCCCAGCATTTT.

The chain couples TRBV15 to TRBJ1-2, with 10 nucleotides matching TRBD1. The CDR3 runs to 14 residues. CDR1 LNHNV and CDR2 YYDKDF come from the germline V gene (reference sequence). Germline trimming cut 2 bases from V and 7 bases from J; bases unmatched to any gene: 4. The CDR3 loop reads CATSRPDRGSGYTF. The DNA for the CDR3 is TGTGCCACCAGCAGACCGGACAGGGGGAGTGGCTACACCTTC.

This chain connects TRBV14 to TRBJ2-1, with 7 bases fitting TRBD1. Germline-derived CDR1 and CDR2 are SGHDN and FVKESK. This CDR3 spans 19 amino acids. The J segment lost 2 bases and the V segment lost 3 bases, leaving 16 bases of the junction unmatched. This chain's CDR3 is CASSQNVLGTEITYNEQFF. The CDR3 coding sequence is TGTGCCAGCAGCCAGAACGTCCTCGGGACAGAGATAACCTACAATGAGCAGTTCTTC.